The present entry profiles one TCR beta chain with its context. The sample comes from a study of blood T cell repertoires in COVID-19. Study details: Acute and convalescent COVID-19 samples came from the United States, Italy and Spain. PBMCs, B-cell-depleted T cells, or T cells provided the cDNA or gDNA that made up the material.

The authors' processing: Amplification of reference gene primers was used by the study to estimate nucleated cell counts. TCRdb's table, derived via immunoSEQ multiplex PCR, lists solely in-frame clones and lacks some. Clone size and V and J calls were adopted from that table, with D and trimming inferred from the DNA. The sample holds roughly 110,000 clones; around 89% are singletons and the top ten take 4.6%. Per the germline V gene, CDR1 is MNHEY and CDR2 is SMNVEV (reference sequence). CDR3 length: 13 amino acids. The ends were cut back, 2 bases at V and 3 bases at J, with 5 bases in the middle. The chain has TRBV27 and TRBJ2-4; D unresolved. The receptor was derived from a woman between 50 and 59 years old with acute or convalescent COVID-19. The sequencing sample was made of peripheral blood. In nucleotides, the CDR3 is TGTGCCAGCAGTTTAGGAGTCAAAAACATTCAGTACTTC. It encodes CASSLGVKNIQYF.